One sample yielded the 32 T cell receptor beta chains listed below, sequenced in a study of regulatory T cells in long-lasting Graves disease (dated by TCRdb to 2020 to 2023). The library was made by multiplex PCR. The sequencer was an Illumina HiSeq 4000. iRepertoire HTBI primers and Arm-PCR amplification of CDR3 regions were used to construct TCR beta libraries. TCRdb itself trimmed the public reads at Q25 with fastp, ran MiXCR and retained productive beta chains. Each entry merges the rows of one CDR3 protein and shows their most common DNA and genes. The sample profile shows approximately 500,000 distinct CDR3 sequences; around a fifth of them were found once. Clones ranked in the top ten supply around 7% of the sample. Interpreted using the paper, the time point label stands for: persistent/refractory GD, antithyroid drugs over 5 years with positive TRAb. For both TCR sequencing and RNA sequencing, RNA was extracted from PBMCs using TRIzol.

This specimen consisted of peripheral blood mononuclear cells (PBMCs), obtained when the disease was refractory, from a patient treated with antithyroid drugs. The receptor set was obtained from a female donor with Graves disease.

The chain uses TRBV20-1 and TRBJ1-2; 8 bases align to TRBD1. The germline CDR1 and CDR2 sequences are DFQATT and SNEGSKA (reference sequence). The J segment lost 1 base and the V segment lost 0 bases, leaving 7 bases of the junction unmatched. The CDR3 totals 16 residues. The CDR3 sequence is CSARDPGQAINYGYTF. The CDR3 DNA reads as TGCAGTGCTAGAGACCCGGGACAGGCTATTAACTATGGCTACACCTTC.

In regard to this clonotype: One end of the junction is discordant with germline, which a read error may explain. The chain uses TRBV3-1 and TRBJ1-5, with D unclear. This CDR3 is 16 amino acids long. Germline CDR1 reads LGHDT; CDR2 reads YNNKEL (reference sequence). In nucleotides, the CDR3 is TGTACCAGCAGCCAAGAAGGCGACGGTAGCAATCAGCCCCAGCATTTT. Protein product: CTSSQEGDGSNQPQHF.

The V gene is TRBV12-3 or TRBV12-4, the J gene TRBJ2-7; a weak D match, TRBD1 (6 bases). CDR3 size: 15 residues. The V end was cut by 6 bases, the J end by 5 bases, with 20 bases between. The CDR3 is CASSLDRKPIHEQYF. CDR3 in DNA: TGTGCCAGCAGCCTGGACAGAAAACCTATCCACGAGCAGTACTTC.

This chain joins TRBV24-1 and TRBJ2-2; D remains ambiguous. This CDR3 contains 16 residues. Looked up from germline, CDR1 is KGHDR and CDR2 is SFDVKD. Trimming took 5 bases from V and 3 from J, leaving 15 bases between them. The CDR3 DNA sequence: TGTGCCACCAGTGGGATCGGACGAATTGACACCGGGGAGCTGTTTTTT. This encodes CATSGIGRIDTGELFF.

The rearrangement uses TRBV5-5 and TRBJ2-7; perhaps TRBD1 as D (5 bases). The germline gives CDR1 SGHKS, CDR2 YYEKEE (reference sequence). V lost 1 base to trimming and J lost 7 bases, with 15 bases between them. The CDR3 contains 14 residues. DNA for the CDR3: TGTGCCAGCAGCTTGCTTTTGGGGCGCGTTGAGCAGTACTTC. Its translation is CASSLLLGRVEQYF.

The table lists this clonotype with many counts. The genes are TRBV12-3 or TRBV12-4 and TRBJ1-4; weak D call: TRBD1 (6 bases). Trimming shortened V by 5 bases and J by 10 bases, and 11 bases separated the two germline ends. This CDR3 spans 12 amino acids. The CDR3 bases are TGTGCCAGCAGTCGACAGGAGGGAAAACTGTTTTTT. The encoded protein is CASSRQEGKLFF.

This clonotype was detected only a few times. The CDR3 protein is CASSFPPGGYTF. CDR3 sequence (DNA): TGTGCCAGCAGTTTCCCCCCGGGTGGCTACACCTTC. V gene TRBV12-3 or TRBV12-4 combines with J gene TRBJ1-2; D not resolved. This CDR3 comprises 12 residues. V dropped 3 bases and J dropped 7 bases, with 9 bases sitting between them.

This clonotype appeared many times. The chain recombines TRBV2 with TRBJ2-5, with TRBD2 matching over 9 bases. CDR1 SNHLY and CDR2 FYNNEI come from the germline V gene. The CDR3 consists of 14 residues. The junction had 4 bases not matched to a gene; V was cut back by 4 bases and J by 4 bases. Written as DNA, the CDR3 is TGTGCCAGCAGTGGAGAAGCGGGAGGAGAGACCCAGTACTTC. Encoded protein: CASSGEAGGETQYF. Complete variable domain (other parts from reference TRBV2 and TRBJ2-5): EPEVTQTPSHQVTQMGQEVILRCVPISNHLYFYWYRQILGQKVEFLVSFYNNEISEKSEIFDDQFSVERPDGSNFTLKIRSTKLEDSAMYFCASSGEAGGETQYFGPGTRLLVL.

DNA for the CDR3: TGTGCCAGCACCGCCGGGGGGAATCAGCCCCAGCATTTT. Residues: CASTAGGNQPQHF. This sequence joins TRBV12-3 or TRBV12-4 and TRBJ1-5, with D possibly being TRBD1 (5 bases). Trimming removed 7 bases at V and 4 bases at J, with 11 bases between. The CDR3 is 13 amino acids.

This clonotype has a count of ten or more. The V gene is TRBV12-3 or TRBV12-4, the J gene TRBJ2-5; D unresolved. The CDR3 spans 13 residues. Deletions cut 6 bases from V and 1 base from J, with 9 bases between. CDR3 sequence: CASRLTAQETQYF. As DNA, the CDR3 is TGTGCCAGCAGATTAACAGCCCAAGAGACCCAGTACTTC.

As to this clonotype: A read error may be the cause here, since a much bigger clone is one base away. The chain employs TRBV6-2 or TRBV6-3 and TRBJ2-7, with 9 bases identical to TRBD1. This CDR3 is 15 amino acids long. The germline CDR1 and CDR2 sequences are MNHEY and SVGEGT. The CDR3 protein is CASRLGQGLSCEQYF. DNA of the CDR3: TGTGCCAGCAGGCTAGGACAGGGGCTGTCCTGCGAGCAGTACTTC.

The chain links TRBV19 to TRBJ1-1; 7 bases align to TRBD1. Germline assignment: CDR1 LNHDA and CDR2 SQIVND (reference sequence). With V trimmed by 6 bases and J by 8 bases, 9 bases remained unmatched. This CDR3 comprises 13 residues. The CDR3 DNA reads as TGTGCCAGTAGCGGACAGGAGACTGGCGAAGCTTTCTTT. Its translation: CASSGQETGEAFF.

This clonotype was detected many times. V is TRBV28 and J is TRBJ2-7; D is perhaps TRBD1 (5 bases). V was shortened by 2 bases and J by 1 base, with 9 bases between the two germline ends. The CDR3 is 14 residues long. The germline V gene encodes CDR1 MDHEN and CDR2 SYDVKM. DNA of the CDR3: TGTGCCAGCAGTTTACGCAGGGATTCCTACGAGCAGTACTTC. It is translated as CASSLRRDSYEQYF.

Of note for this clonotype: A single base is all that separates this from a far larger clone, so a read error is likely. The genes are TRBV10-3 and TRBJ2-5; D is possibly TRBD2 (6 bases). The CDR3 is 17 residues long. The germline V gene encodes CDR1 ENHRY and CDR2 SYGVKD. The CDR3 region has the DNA TGTGCCACCAGTGATTGGGGAGGCATGGGAGGACGGGAGACCCAGTACTTC. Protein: CATSDWGGMGGRETQYF.

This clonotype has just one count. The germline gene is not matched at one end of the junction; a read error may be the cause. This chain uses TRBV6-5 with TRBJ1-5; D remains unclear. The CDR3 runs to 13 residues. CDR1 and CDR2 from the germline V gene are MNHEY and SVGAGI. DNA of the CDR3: TGTGCCGGCAGTTACTCCGAAGGTCAGCCCCAGCATTTT. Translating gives CAGSYSEGQPQHF.

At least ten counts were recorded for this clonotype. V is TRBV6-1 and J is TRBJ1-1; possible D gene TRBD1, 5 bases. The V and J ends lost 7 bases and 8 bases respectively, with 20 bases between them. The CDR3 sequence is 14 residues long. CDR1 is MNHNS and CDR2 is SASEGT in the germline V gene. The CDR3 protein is CASILMYPGAEAFF. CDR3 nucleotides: TGTGCCAGCATTCTGATGTACCCCGGGGCAGAAGCTTTCTTT.

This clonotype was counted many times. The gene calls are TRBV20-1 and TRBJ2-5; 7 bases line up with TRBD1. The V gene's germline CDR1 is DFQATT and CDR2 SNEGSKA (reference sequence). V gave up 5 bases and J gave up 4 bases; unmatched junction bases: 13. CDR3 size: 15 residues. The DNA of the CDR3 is TGCAGTGCTGGGAGCCCCCGGGACAGTAGAGAGACCCAGTACTTC. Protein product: CSAGSPRDSRETQYF.

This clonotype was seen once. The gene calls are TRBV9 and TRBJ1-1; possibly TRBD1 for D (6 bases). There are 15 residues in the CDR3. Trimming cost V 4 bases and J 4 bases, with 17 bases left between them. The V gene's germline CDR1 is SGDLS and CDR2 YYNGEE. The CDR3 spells CASSPKGGGSTEAFF. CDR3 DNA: TGTGCCAGCAGCCCCAAAGGGGGGGGAAGCACTGAAGCTTTCTTT.

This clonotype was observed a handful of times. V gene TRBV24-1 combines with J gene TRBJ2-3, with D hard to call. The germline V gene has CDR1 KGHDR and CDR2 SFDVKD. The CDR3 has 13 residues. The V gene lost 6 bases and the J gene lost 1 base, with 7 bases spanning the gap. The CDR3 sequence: CATSNLGTDTQYF. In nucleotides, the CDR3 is TGTGCCACCAGTAACTTGGGCACAGATACGCAGTATTTT.

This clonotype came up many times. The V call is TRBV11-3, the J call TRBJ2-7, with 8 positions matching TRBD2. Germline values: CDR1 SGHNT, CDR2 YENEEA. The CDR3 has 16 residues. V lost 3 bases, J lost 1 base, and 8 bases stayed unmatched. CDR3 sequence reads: CASSFPSSGRSYEQYF. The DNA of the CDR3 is TGTGCCAGCAGCTTTCCATCTAGCGGGCGATCCTACGAGCAGTACTTC.

CDR3 bases: TGTGCCAGCAGCTTAGCTGCAGCCACGGCTGGCTACACCTTC. This sequence encodes CASSLAAATAGYTF. The V call is TRBV7-9, the J call TRBJ1-2; D ambiguous. The CDR3 runs to 14 residues. The germline V gene encodes CDR1 SEHNR and CDR2 FQNEAQ (reference sequence). Trimming removed 0 bases at V and 7 bases at J, with 12 bases between.

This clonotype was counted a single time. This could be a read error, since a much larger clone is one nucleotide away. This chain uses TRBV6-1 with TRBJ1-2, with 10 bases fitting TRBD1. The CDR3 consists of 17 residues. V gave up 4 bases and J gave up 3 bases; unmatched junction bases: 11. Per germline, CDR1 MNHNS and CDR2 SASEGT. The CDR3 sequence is CASSGGWTGGVDYGYTF. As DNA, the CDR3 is TGTGCCAGCAGTGGAGGCTGGACAGGGGGAGTAGACTATGGCTACACCTTC.

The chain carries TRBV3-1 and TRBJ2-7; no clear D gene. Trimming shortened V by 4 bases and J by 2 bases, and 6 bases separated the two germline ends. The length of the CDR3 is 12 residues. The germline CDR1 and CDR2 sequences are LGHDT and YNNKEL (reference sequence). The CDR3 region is CASSRATYEQYF. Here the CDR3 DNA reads TGTGCCAGCAGCCGAGCGACCTACGAGCAGTACTTC.

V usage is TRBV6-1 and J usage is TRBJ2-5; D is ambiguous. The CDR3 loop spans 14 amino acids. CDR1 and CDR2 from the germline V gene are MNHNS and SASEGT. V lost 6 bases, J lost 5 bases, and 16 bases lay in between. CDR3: CASRPQTGSETQYF. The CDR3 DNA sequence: TGTGCCAGCAGACCGCAGACCGGCAGTGAGACCCAGTACTTC.

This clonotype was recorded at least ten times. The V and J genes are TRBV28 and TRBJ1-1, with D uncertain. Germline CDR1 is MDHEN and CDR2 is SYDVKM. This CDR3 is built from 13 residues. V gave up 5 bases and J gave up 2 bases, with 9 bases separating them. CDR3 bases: TGTGCCAGCAGTCCGAACATCAACACTGAAGCTTTCTTT. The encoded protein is CASSPNINTEAFF.

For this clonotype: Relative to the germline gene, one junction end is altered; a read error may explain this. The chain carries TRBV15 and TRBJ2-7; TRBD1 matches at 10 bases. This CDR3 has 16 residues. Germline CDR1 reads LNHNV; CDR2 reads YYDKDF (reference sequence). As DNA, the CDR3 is TGTGCCGCCAGCAGAGGAGGGACAGGGGTCTCCTACGAGCAGTACTTC. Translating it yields CAASRGGTGVSYEQYF.

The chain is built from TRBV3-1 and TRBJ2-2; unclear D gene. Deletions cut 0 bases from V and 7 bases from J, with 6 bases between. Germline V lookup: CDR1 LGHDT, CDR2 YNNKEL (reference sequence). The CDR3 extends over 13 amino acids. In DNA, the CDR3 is TGTGCCAGCAGCCAAGATTGGGACGGGGAGCTGTTTTTT. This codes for CASSQDWDGELFF.

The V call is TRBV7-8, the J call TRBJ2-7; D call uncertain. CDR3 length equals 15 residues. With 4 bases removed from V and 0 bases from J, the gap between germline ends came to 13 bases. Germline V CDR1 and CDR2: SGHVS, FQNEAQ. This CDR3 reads CASSSGRPNSYEQYF. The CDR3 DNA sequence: TGTGCCAGCAGCTCCGGCAGGCCTAACTCCTACGAGCAGTACTTC.

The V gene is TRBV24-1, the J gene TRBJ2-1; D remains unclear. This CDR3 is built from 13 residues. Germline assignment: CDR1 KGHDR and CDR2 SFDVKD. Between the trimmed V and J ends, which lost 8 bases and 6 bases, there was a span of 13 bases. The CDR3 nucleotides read TGTGCCACCACCGATGTCGCCGGCAATGAGCAGTTCTTC. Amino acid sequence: CATTDVAGNEQFF.

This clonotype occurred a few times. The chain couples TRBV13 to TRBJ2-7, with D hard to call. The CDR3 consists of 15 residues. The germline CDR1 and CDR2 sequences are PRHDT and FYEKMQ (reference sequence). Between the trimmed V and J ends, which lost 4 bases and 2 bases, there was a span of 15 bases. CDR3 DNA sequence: TGTGCCAGCAGCTCCCACCTAGGGAACCCCTACGAGCAGTACTTC. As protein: CASSSHLGNPYEQYF.

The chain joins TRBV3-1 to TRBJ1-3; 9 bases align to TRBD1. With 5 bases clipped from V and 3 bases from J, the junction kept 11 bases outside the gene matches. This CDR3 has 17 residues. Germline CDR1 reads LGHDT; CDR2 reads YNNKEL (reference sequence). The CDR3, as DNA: TGTGCCAGCAGCTCTGAACCACAGGGGGCGGTTGGAAACACCATATATTTT. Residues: CASSSEPQGAVGNTIYF. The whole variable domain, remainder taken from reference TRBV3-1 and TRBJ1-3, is DTAVSQTPKYLVTQMGNDKSIKCEQNLGHDTMYWYKQDSKKFLKIMFSYNNKELIINETVPNRFSPKSPDKAHLNLHINSLELGDSAVYFCASSSEPQGAVGNTIYFGEGSWLTVV.

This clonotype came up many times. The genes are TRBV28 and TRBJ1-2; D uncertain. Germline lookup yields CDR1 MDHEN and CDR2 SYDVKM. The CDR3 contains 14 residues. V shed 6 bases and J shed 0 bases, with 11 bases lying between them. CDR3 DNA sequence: TGTGCCAGCAGCCGAGATGATACTAACTATGGCTACACCTTC. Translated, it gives CASSRDDTNYGYTF.